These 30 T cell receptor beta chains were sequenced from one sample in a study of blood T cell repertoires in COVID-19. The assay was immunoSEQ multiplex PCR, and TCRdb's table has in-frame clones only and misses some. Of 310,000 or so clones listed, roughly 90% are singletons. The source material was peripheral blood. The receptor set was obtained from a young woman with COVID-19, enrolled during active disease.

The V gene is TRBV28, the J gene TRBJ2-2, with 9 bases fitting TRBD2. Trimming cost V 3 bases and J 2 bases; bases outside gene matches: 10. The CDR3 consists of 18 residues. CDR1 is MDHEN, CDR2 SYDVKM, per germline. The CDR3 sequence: CASSFFSGRPRNTGELFF. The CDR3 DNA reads TGTGCCAGCAGTTTTTTTAGCGGGAGACCTAGAAACACCGGGGAGCTGTTTTTT.

The CDR3: CATSRTPDSYITGELFF. For the CDR3, the DNA is TGTGCCACCAGCAGGACGCCGGACAGTTATATCACCGGGGAGCTGTTTTTT. The chain employs TRBV15 and TRBJ2-2; D is perhaps TRBD1 (6 bases). Germline lookup yields CDR1 LNHNV and CDR2 YYDKDF (reference sequence). CDR3 length: 17 residues. The V end lost 3 bases, the J end lost 4 bases, and 18 bases lay between the germline ends.

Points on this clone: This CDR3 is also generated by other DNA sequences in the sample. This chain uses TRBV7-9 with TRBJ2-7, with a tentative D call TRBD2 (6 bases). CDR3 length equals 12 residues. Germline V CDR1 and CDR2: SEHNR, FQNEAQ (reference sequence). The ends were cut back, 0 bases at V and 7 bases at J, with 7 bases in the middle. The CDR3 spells CASSLAGGEQYF. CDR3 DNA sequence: TGTGCCAGCAGCTTAGCGGGAGGTGAGCAGTACTTC.

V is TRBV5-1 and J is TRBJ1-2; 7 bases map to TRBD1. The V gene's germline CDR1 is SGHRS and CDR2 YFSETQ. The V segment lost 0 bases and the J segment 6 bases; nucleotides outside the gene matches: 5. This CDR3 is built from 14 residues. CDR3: CASSLATGKNGYTF. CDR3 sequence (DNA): TGCGCCAGCAGCTTGGCGACAGGGAAGAATGGCTACACCTTC.

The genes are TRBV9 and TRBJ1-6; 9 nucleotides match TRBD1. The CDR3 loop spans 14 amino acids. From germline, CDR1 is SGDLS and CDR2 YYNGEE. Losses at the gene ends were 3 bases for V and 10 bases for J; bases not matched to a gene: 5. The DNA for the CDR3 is TGTGCCAGCAGCGACGGACAGGGGTGGTCACCCCTCCACTTT. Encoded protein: CASSDGQGWSPLHF.

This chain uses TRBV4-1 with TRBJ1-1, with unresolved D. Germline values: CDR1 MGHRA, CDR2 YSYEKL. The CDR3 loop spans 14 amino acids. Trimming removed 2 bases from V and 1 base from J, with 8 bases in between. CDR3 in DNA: TGCGCCAGCAGCCAAAGGGAGGCGAACACTGAAGCTTTCTTT. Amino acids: CASSQREANTEAFF.

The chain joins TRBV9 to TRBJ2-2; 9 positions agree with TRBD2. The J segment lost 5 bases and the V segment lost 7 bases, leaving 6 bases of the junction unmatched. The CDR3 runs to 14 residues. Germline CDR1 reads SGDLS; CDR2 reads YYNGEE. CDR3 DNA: TGTGCCAGCCACTCGGGACTAGCAACCGGGGAGCTGTTTTTT. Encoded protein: CASHSGLATGELFF.

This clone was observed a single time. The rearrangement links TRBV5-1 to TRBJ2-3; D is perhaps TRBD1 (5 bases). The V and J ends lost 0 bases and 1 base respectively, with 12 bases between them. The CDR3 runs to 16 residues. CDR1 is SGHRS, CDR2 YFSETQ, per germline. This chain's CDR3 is CASSLGGTGRTDTQYF. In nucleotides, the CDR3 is TGCGCCAGCAGCTTGGGCGGAACAGGACGCACAGATACGCAGTATTTT.

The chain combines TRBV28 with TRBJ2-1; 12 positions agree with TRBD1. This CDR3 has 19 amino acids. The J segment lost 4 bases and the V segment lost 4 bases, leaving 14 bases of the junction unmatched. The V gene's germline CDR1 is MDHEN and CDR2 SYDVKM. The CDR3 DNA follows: TGTGCCAGCAGTTCTGGGACAGGGGGCGGGGAGCGGGCATACAATGAGCAGTTCTTC. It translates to CASSSGTGGGERAYNEQFF.

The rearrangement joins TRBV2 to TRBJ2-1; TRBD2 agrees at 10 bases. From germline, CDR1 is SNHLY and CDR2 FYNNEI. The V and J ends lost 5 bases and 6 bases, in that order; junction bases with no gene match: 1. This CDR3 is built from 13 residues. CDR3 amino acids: CASSSGRGNEQFF. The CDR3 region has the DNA TGTGCCAGCAGTAGCGGGAGGGGCAATGAGCAGTTCTTC.

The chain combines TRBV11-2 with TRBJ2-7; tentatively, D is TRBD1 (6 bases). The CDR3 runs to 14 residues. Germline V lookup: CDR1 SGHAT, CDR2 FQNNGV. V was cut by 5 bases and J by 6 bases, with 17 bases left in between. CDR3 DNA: TGTGCCAGCAGCCCACCCCAAACCAGGGGCGAGCAGTACTTC. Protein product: CASSPPQTRGEQYF.

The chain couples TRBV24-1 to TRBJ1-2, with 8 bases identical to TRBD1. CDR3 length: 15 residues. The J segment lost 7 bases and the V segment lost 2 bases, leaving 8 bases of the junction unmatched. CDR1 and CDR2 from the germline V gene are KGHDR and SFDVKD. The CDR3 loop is CATSDSRQGAVGYTF. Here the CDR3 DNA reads TGTGCCACCAGTGATTCCCGGCAGGGGGCGGTTGGCTACACCTTC.

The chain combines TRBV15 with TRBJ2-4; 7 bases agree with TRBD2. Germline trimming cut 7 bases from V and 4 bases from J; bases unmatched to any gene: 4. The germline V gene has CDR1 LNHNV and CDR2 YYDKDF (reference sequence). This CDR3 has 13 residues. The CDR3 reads CATTLGGKNIQYF. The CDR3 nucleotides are TGTGCCACCACCCTGGGAGGGAAAAACATTCAGTACTTC. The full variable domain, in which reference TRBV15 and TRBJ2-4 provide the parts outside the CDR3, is DAMVIQNPRYQVTQFGKPVTLSCSQTLNHNVMYWYQQKSSQAPKLLFHYYDKDFNNEADTPDNFQSRRPNTSFCFLDIRSPGLGDTAMYLCATTLGGKNIQYFGAGTRLSVL.

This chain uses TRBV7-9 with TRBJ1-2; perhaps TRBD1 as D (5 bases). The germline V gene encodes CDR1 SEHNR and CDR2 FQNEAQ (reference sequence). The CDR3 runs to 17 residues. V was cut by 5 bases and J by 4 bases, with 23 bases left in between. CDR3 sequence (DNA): TGTGCCAGCAGCCCTAAGGGCGGGACGGTGGACCTCTATGGCTACACCTTC. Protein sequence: CASSPKGGTVDLYGYTF. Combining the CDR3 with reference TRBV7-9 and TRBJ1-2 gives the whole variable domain DTGVSQNPRHKITKRGQNVTFRCDPISEHNRLYWYRQTLGQGPEFLTYFQNEAQLEKSRLLSDRFSAERPKGSFSTLEIQRTEQGDSAMYLCASSPKGGTVDLYGYTFGSGTRLTVV.

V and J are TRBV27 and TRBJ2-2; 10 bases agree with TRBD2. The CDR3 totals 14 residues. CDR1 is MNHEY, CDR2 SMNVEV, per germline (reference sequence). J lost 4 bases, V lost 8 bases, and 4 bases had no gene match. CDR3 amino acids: CASRTSGLTGELFF. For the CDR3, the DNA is TGTGCCAGCCGGACTAGCGGTCTCACCGGGGAGCTGTTTTTT.

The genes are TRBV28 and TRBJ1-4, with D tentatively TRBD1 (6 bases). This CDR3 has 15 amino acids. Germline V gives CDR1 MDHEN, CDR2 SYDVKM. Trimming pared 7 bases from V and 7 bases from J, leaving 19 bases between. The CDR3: CASNDRGTYGEKLFF. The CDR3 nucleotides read TGTGCCAGCAACGATAGGGGGACATACGGTGAAAAACTGTTTTTT.

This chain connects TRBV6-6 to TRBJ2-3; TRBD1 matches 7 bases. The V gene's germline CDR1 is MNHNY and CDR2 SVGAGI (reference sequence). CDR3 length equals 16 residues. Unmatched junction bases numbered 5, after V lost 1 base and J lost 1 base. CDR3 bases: TGTGCCAGCAGTTACTACAGGGGCTCGGGCACAGATACGCAGTATTTT. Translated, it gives CASSYYRGSGTDTQYF.

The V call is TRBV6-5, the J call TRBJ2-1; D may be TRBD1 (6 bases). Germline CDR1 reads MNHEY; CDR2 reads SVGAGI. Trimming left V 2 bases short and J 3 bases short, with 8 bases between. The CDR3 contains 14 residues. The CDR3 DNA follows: TGTGCCAGCAGTTACAAGGACAGCTACAATGAGCAGTTCTTC. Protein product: CASSYKDSYNEQFF.

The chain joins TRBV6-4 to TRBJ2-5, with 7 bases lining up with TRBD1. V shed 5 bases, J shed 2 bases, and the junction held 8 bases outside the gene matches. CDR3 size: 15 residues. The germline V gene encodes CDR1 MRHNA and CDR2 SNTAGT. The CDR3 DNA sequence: TGTGCCAGCAGTAAAACACAGGGGCCACAAGAGACCCAGTACTTC. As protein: CASSKTQGPQETQYF.

The CDR3 region is CASSQEAFAGGPRETQYF. CDR3 nucleotides: TGTGCCAGCAGCCAAGAGGCGTTTGCGGGAGGGCCCAGGGAGACCCAGTACTTC. The chain joins TRBV3-1 (or the pseudogene TRBV3-2) to TRBJ2-5, with 9 bases matching TRBD2. J was trimmed by 5 bases and V by 0 bases; bases with no gene match: 13. This CDR3 region has 18 residues. Germline loops: CDR1 LGHDT, CDR2 YNNKEL (reference sequence).

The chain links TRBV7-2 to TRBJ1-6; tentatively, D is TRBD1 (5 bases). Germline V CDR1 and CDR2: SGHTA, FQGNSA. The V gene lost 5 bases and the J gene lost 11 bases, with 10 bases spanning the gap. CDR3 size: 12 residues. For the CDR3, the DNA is TGTGCCAGCAGCCGGGGACTGACACCCCTCCACTTT. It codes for CASSRGLTPLHF.

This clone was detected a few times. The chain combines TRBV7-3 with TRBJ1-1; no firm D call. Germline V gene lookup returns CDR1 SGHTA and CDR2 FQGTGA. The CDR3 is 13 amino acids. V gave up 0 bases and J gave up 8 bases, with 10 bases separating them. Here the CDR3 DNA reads TGTGCCAGCAGCTTAACGCCAGGATCAGAAGCTTTCTTT. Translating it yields CASSLTPGSEAFF.

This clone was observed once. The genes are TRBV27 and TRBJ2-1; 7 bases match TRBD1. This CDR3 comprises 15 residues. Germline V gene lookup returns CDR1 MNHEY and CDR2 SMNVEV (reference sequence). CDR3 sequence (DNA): TGTTCAATACCCGGGACAGAGGCCTCCTACAATGAGCAGTTCTTC. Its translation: CSIPGTEASYNEQFF.

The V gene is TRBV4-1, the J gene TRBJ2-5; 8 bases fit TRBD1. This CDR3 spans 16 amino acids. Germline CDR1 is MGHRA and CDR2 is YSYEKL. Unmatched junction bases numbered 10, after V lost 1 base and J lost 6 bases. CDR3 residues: CASSQVTTGGLKTQYF. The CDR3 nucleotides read TGCGCCAGCAGCCAAGTAACAACAGGGGGTTTGAAGACCCAGTACTTC.

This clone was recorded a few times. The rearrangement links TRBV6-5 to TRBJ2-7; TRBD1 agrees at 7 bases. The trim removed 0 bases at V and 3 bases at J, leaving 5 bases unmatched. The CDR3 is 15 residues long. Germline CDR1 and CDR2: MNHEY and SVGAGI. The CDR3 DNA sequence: TGTGCCAGCAGTTACTCTGGGACAGCTAGCTACGAGCAGTACTTC. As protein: CASSYSGTASYEQYF.

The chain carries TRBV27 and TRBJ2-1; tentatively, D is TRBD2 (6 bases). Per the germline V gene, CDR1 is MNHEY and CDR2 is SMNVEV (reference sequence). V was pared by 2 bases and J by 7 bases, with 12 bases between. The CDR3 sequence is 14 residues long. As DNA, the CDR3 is TGTGCCAGCAGTTTAGGGCGGGGACGGAATGAGCAGTTCTTC. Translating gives CASSLGRGRNEQFF.

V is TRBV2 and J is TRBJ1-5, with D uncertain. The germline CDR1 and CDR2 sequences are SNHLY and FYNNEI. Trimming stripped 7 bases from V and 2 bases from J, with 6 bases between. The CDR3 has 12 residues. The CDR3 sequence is CASTAGNQPQHF. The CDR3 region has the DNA TGTGCCAGCACGGCGGGCAATCAGCCCCAGCATTTT.

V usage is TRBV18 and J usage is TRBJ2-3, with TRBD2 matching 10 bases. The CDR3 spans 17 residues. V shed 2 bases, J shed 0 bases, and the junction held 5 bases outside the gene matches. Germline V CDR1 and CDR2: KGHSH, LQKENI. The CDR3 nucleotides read TGTGCCAGCTCACCAGCGACTAGCGGGTATAGCACAGATACGCAGTATTTT. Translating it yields CASSPATSGYSTDTQYF.

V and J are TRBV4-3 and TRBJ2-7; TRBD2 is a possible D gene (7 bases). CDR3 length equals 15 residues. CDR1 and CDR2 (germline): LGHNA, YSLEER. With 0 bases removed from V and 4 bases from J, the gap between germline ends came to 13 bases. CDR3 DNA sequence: TGCGCCAGCAGCCAAGATTGGGGGGGGGCGTACGAGCAGTACTTC. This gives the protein CASSQDWGGAYEQYF.

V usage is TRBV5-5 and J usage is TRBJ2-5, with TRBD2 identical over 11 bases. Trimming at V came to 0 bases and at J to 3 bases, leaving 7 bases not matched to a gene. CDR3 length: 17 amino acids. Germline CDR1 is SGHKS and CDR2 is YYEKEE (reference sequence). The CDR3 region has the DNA TGTGCCAGCAGCTTGGTACCGGGGACTAGCGGAAAAGAGACCCAGTACTTC. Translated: CASSLVPGTSGKETQYF.